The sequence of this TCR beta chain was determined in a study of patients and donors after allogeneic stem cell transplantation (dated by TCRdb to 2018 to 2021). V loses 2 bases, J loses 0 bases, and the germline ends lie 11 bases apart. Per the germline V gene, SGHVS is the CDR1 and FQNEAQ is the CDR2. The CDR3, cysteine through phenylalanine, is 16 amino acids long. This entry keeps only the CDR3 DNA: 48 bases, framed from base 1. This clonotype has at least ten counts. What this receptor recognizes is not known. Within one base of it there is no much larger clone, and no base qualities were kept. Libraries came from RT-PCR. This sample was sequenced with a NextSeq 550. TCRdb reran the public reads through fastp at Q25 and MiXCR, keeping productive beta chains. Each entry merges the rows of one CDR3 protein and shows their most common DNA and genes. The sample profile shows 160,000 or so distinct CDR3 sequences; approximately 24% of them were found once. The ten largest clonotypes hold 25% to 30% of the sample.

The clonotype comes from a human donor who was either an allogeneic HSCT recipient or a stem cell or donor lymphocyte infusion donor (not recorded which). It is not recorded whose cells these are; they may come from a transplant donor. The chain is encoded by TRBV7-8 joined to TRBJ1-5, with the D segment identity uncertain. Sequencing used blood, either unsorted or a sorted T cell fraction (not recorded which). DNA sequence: TGTGCCAGCAGCTTAATGTCAGCCCATAGCAATCAGCCCCAGCATTTT. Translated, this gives CASSLMSAHSNQPQHF.